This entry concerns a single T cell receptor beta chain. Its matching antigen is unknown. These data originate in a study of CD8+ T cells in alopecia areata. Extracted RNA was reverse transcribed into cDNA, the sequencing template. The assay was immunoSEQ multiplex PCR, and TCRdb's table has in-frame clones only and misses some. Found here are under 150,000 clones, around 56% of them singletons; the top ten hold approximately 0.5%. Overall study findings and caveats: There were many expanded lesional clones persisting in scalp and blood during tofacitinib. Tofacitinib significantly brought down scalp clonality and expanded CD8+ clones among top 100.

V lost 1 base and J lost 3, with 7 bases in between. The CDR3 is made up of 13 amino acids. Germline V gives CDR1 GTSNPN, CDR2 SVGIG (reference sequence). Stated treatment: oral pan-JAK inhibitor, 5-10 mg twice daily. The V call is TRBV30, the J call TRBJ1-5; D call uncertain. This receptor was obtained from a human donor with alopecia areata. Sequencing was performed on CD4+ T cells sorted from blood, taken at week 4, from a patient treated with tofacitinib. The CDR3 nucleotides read TGTGCCTGGAGTGGACACCCCAATCAGCCCCAGCATTTT. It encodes CAWSGHPNQPQHF.